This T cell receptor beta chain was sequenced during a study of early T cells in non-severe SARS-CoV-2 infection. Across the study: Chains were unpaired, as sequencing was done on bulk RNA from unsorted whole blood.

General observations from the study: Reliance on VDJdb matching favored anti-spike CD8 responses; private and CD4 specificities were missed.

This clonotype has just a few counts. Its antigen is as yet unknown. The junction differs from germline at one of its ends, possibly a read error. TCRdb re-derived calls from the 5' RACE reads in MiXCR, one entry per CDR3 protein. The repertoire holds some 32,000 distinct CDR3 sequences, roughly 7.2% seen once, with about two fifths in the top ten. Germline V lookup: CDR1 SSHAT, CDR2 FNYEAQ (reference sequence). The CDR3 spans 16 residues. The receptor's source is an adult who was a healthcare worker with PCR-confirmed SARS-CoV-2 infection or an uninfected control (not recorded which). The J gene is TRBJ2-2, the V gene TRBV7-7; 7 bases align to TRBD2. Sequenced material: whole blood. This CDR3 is CASSLEGGGNTGELFF. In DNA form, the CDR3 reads TGTGCTAGCAGCTTAGAAGGCGGGGGGAACACCGGGGAGCTGTTTTTT.